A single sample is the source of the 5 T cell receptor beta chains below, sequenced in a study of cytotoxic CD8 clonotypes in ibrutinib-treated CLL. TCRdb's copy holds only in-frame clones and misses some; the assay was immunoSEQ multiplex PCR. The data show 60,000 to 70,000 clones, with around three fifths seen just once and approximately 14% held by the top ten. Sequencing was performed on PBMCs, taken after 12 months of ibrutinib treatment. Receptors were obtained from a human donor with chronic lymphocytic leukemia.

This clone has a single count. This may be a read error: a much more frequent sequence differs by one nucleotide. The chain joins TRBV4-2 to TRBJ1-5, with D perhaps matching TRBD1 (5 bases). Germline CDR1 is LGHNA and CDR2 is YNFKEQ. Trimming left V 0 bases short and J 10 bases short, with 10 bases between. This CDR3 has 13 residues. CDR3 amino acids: CASSQEVGGPQHF. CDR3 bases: TGTGCCAGCAGCCAAGAGGTGGGGGGACCCCAGCATTTT.

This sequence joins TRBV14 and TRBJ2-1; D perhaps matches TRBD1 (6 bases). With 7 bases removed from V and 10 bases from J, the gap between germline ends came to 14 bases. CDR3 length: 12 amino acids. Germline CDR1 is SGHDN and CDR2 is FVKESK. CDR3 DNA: TGTGCCAGCAACAAGGGGGTGGGGGAGCAGTTCTTC. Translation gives CASNKGVGEQFF.

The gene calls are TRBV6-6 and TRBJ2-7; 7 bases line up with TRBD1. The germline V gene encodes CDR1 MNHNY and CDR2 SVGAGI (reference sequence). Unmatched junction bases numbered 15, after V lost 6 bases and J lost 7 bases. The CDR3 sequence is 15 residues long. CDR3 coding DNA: TGTGCCAGCAGACCCGGGACAGCCGACTTTGGGGAGCAGTACGTC. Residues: CASRPGTADFGEQYV.

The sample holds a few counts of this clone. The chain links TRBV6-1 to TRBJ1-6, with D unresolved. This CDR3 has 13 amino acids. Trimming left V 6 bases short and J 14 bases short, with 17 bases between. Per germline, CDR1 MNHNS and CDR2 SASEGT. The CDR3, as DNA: TGTGCCAGCAGCCCGAACGCCTGGGGAGCCCTCCACTTT. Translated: CASSPNAWGALHF.

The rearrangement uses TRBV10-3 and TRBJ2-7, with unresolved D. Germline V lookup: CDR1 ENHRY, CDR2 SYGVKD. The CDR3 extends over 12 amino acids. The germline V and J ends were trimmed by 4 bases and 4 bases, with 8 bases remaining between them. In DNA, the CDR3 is TGTGCCATCAGTGTTCAAGCATACGAGCAGTACTTC. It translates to CAISVQAYEQYF.